The subject of this entry is one T cell receptor beta chain. Sample-barcoded 5' priming and a J-beta primer mix drove a second PCR of about 7 to 11 cycles. Every cDNA molecule carried a tag from a template-switch adaptor bearing 12 random nucleotides. TCRdb re-called the 5' RACE reads with MiXCR, one entry per CDR3 protein. The sample contains over a million distinct CDR3 sequences, 35% to 45% of which appear only once. These data belong to a study of blood T cells in healthy people across ages. Study summary: Template switching recovered approximately one barcoded beta molecule for every two T cells.

The CDR3 spans 12 residues. Trimming pared 10 bases from V and 7 bases from J, leaving 17 bases between. Germline loops: CDR1 ENHRY, CDR2 SYGVKD. Total RNA extraction produced at least 5.5 micrograms (per sample) for the study. The gene calls are TRBV10-3 and TRBJ2-7, with unresolved D. The sequence derives from a woman aged 18-29 years in good health. Specimen: blood. As DNA, the CDR3 is TGTGCCACAAGTCAAATAGGCGATGAGCAGTACTTC. Amino acid sequence: CATSQIGDEQYF.